This T cell receptor beta chain was profiled in a study of T-cell memory formation after mild COVID-19. Points from the study as a whole: Second-wave clones with a day 37 peak had unconfirmed SARS-CoV-2 specificity.

There are 19 residues in the CDR3. The V gene lost 2 bases and the J gene lost 1 base, with 20 bases spanning the gap. Germline V CDR1 and CDR2: LGHNA, YSLEER. This clonotype was counted a few times. What it binds is not known. TCRdb ran MiXCR on the 5' RACE reads and lists one entry per CDR3 protein. The sample carries roughly 150,000 distinct CDR3 sequences, about 14% recorded once. The TCR originated in an adult woman who had mild COVID-19 (a few samples of this study predate the infection). Cell type and time point are not known. This chain links TRBV4-3 with TRBJ1-4; possibly TRBD1 for D (6 bases). Sequenced input: PBMCs or a T cell subset sorted from them (not recorded which). The CDR3 nucleotides are TGCGCCAGCAGCCAAACGACATCCCAATTAGGGGGAACTAATGAAAAACTGTTTTTT. Translating it yields CASSQTTSQLGGTNEKLFF.